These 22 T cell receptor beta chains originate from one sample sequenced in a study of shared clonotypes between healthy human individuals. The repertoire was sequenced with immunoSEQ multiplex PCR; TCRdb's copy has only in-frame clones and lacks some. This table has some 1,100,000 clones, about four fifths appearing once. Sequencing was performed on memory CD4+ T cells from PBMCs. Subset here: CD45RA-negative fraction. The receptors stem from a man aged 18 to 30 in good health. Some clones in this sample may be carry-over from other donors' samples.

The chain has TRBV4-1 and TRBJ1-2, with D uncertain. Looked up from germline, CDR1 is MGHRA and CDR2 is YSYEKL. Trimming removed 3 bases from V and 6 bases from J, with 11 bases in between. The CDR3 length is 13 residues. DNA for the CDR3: TGCGCCAGCAGCCAGCTGGCCGGAGATGGCTACACCTTC. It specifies CASSQLAGDGYTF.

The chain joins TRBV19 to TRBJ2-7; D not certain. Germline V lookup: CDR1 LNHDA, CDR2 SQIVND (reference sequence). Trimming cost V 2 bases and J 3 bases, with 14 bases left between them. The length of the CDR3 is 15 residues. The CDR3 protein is CASSIPSSQSYEQYF. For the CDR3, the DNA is TGTGCCAGTAGTATACCAAGTAGCCAGAGCTACGAGCAGTACTTC.

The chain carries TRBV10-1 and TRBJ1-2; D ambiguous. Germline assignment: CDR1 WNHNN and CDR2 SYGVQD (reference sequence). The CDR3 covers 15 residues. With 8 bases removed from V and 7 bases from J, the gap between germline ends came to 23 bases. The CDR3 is CASAYLPIFGRGYTF. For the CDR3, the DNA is TGCGCCAGCGCTTACCTGCCCATTTTCGGCCGTGGCTACACCTTC.

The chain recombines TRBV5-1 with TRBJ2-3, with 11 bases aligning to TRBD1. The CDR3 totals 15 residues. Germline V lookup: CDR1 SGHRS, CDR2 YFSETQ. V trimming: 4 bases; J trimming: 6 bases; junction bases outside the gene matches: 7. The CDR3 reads CASSGGTGGGDTQYF. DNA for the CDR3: TGCGCCAGCAGCGGGGGGACAGGGGGTGGTGATACGCAGTATTTT.

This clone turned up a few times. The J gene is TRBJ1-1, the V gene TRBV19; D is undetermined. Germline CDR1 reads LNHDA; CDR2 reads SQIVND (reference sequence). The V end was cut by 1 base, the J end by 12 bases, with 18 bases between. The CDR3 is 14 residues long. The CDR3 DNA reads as TGTGCCAGTAGTATAGGTTCTTCCGGGGAGGAAACTTTCTTT. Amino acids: CASSIGSSGEETFF.

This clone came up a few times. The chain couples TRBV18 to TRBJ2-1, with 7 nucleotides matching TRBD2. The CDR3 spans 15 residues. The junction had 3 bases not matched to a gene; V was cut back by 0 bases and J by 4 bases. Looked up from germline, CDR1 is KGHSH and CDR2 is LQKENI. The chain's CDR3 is CASSPPAGTYNEQFF. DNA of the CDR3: TGTGCCAGCTCACCACCAGCGGGAACATACAATGAGCAGTTCTTC.

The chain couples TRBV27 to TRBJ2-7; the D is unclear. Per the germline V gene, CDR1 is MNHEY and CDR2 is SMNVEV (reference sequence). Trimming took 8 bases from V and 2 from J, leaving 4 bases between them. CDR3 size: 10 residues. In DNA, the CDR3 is TGTGCCAGCGGCACCTACGAGCAGTACTTC. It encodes CASGTYEQYF.

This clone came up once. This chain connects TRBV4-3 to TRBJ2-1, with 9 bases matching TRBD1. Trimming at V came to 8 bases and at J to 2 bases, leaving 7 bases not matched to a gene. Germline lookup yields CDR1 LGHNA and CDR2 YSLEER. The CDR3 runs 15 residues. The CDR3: CASAGTGRTYNEQFF. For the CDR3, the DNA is TGCGCCAGCGCCGGGACAGGGAGAACCTACAATGAGCAGTTCTTC.

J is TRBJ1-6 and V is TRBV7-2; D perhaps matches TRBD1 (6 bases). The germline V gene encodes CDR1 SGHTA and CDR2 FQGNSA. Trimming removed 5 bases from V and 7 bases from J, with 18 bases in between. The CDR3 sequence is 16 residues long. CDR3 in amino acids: CASSIQPGGGNSPLHF. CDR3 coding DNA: TGTGCCAGCAGCATCCAACCGGGGGGCGGGAATTCACCCCTCCACTTT.

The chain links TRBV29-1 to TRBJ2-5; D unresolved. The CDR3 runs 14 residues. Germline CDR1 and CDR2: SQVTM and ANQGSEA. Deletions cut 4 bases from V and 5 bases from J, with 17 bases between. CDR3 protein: CSVGGFDAAETQYF. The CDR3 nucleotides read TGCAGCGTTGGTGGCTTTGATGCGGCGGAGACCCAGTACTTC.

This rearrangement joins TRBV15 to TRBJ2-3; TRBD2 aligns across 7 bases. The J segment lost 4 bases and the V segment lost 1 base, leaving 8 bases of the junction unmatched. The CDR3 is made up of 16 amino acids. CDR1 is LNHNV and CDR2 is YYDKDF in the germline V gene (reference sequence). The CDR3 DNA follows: TGTGCCACCAGCAGAGGAGGACTAGTTAAGGCAGATACGCAGTATTTT. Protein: CATSRGGLVKADTQYF.

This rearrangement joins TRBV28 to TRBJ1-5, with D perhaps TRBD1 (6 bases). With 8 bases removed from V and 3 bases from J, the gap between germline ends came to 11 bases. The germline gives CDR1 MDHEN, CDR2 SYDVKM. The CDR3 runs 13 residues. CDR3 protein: CASYGQFNQPQHF. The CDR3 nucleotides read TGTGCCAGCTACGGACAGTTCAATCAGCCCCAGCATTTT.

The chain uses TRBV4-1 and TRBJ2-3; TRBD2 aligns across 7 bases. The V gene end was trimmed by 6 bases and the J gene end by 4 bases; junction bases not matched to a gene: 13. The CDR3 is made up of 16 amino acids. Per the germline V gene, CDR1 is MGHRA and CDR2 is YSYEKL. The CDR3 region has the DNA TGCGCCAGCAGACCGTCCCCCGGGAGGATCGCAGATACGCAGTATTTT. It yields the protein CASRPSPGRIADTQYF.

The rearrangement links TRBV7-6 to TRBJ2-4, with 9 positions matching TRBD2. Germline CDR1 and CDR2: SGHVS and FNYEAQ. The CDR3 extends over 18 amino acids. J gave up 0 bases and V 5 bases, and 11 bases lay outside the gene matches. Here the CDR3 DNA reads TGTGCCAGCAGCCCCAATACCAGACTAGCGGAAGCCAAAAACATTCAGTACTTC. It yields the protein CASSPNTRLAEAKNIQYF.

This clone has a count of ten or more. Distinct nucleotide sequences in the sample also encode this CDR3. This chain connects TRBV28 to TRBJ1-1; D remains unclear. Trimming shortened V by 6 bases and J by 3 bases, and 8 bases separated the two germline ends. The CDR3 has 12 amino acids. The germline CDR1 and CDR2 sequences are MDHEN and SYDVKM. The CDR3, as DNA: TGTGCCAGCAGCCAGACGGACACTGAAGCTTTCTTT. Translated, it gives CASSQTDTEAFF.

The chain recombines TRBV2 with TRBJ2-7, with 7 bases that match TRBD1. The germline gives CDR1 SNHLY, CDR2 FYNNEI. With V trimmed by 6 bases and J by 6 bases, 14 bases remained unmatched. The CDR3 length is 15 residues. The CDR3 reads CASRRRTGLSGEQYF. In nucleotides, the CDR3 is TGTGCCAGCAGGCGAAGGACAGGCCTCTCCGGCGAGCAGTACTTC. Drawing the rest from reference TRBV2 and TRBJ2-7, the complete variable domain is EPEVTQTPSHQVTQMGQEVILRCVPISNHLYFYWYRQILGQKVEFLVSFYNNEISEKSEIFDDQFSVERPDGSNFTLKIRSTKLEDSAMYFCASRRRTGLSGEQYFGPGTRLTVT.

The CDR3 nucleotides are TGTGCCAGCAGCTTGGAGGCTAGCCCCTACAATGAGCAGTTCTTC. It encodes CASSLEASPYNEQFF. The V and J genes are TRBV5-4 and TRBJ2-1; D is perhaps TRBD2 (5 bases). Trimming took off 0 bases at V and 2 bases at J, with 9 bases between the two ends. Germline V gene lookup returns CDR1 SGHNT and CDR2 YYREEE (reference sequence). CDR3 size: 15 residues.

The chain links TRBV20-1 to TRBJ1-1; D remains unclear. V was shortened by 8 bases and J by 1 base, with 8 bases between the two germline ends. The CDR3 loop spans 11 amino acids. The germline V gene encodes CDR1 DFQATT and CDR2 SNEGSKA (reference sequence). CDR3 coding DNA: TGCAGTCCGCAGAGGAACACTGAAGCTTTCTTT. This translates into CSPQRNTEAFF.

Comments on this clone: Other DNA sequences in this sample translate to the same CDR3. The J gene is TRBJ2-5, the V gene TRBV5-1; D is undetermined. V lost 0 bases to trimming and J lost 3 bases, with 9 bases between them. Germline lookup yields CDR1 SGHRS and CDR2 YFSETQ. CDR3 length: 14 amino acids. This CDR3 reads CASSLAAGEETQYF. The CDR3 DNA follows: TGCGCCAGCAGCTTGGCGGCAGGTGAAGAGACCCAGTACTTC.

The CDR3 region is CASSSGQSQETQYF. The CDR3 DNA is TGTGCCAGCAGTTCGGGACAGTCCCAAGAGACCCAGTACTTC. The chain employs TRBV28 and TRBJ2-5, with TRBD1 matching 7 bases. Germline trimming cut 4 bases from V and 1 base from J; bases unmatched to any gene: 3. Germline-derived CDR1 and CDR2 are MDHEN and SYDVKM. This CDR3 is built from 14 residues.

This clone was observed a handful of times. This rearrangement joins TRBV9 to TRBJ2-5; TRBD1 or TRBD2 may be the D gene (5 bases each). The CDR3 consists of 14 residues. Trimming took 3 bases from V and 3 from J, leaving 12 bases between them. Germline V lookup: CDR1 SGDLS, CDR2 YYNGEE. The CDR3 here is CASSAGAPKETQYF. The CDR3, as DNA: TGTGCCAGCAGCGCCGGGGCTCCAAAAGAGACCCAGTACTTC.

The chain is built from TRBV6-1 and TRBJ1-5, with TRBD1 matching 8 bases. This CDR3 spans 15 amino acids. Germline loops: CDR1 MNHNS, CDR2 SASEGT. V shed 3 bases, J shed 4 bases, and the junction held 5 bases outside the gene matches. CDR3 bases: TGTGCCAGCAGTGACGGGCAGGGGGCGAATCAGCCCCAGCATTTT. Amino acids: CASSDGQGANQPQHF.